The 16 T cell receptor beta chains given below trace back to one sample, sequenced in a study of blood T cell repertoires in COVID-19. The table came from immunoSEQ multiplex PCR; TCRdb's copy has only in-frame clones and leaves some out. The sample holds about 88,000 clones, about 88% seen once. The sample comprised peripheral blood. The receptors stem from a woman of 80 years or more with acute or convalescent COVID-19.

The chain joins TRBV20-1 to TRBJ1-3; D call uncertain. Between the trimmed V and J ends, which lost 7 bases and 8 bases, there was a span of 12 bases. The germline V gene has CDR1 DFQATT and CDR2 SNEGSKA (reference sequence). The CDR3 has 11 residues. CDR3 sequence (DNA): TGCAGTGTTTCCTTGAGGGACACCATATATTTT. It codes for CSVSLRDTIYF.

J is TRBJ2-3 and V is TRBV5-1; D might be TRBD1 (7 bases). Germline V lookup: CDR1 SGHRS, CDR2 YFSETQ. The V gene lost 5 bases and the J gene lost 4 bases, with 17 bases spanning the gap. CDR3 length: 15 residues. The CDR3 DNA sequence: TGCGCCAGCAGATATGATTCAGGGGGGCCAGATACGCAGTATTTT. Amino acid sequence: CASRYDSGGPDTQYF. Based on the CDR3 plus reference TRBV5-1 and TRBJ2-3, the full variable domain is KAGVTQTPRYLIKTRGQQVTLSCSPISGHRSVSWYQQTPGQGLQFLFEYFSETQRNKGNFPGRFSGRQFSNSRSEMNVSTLELGDSALYLCASRYDSGGPDTQYFGPGTRLTVL.

The V gene is TRBV18, the J gene TRBJ1-5; a possible D gene is TRBD1 (5 bases). The germline gives CDR1 KGHSH, CDR2 LQKENI. The CDR3 is made up of 15 amino acids. V was trimmed by 5 bases and J by 3 bases, leaving 14 bases between them. CDR3 DNA sequence: TGTGCCAGCTCATATACAGGTAATAACAATCAGCCCCAGCATTTT. This gives the protein CASSYTGNNNQPQHF. Full variable domain (remainder filled in from reference TRBV18 and TRBJ1-5): NAGVMQNPRHLVRRRGQEARLRCSPMKGHSHVYWYRQLPEEGLKFMVYLQKENIIDESGMPKERFSAEFPKEGPSILRIQQVVRGDSAAYFCASSYTGNNNQPQHFGDGTRLSIL.

V and J are TRBV28 and TRBJ2-7, with 12 bases that match TRBD1. Germline V CDR1 and CDR2: MDHEN, SYDVKM. This CDR3 is built from 15 residues. V lost 9 bases and J lost 5; bases outside the gene matches: 11. The chain's CDR3 is CASSKPGTGGNEQYF. The CDR3 coding sequence is TGTGCCAGTTCAAAACCCGGGACAGGGGGCAACGAGCAGTACTTC.

This clone was counted between two and nine times. This chain connects TRBV11-2 to TRBJ1-1; D perhaps matches TRBD1 (5 bases). The CDR3 covers 16 residues. V gave up 2 bases and J gave up 1 base, with 14 bases separating them. The V gene's germline CDR1 is SGHAT and CDR2 FQNNGV. CDR3 nucleotide sequence: TGTGCCAGCAGCTTAACAGCGGGGGTGAAGAACACTGAAGCTTTCTTT. This encodes CASSLTAGVKNTEAFF.

The chain joins TRBV4-3 to TRBJ2-5; 8 bases map to TRBD1. Trimming at V came to 3 bases and at J to 4 bases, leaving 4 bases not matched to a gene. The CDR3 covers 14 residues. Germline V gene lookup returns CDR1 LGHNA and CDR2 YSLEER. CDR3 sequence: CASSHATGGETQYF. In nucleotides, the CDR3 is TGCGCCAGCAGCCATGCCACAGGGGGAGAGACCCAGTACTTC.

This sequence joins TRBV7-9 and TRBJ2-1; TRBD2 matches 10 bases. This CDR3 region has 16 residues. Per germline, CDR1 SEHNR and CDR2 FQNEAQ (reference sequence). The V gene end was trimmed by 4 bases and the J gene end by 10 bases; junction bases not matched to a gene: 13. CDR3 amino acids: CASSSTRASGSREQFF. As DNA, the CDR3 is TGTGCCAGCAGCTCGACTCGGGCTAGCGGGAGTAGGGAGCAGTTCTTC.

This rearrangement joins TRBV19 to TRBJ2-3; 11 nucleotides line up with TRBD2. CDR3 length: 14 residues. J gave up 4 bases and V 7 bases, and 4 bases lay outside the gene matches. From germline, CDR1 is LNHDA and CDR2 SQIVND (reference sequence). CDR3 DNA sequence: TGTGCCAGTAAACTAGCGGGAGATTCAGATACGCAGTATTTT. This sequence encodes CASKLAGDSDTQYF.

The V and J genes are TRBV4-1 and TRBJ2-2, with 12 bases fitting TRBD2. With 4 bases clipped from V and 7 bases from J, the junction kept 4 bases outside the gene matches. This CDR3 has 15 amino acids. Germline-derived CDR1 and CDR2 are MGHRA and YSYEKL. The CDR3, as DNA: TGCGCCAGCAGCCCCGGACTAGCGGGATACGGGGAGCTGTTTTTT. Translating gives CASSPGLAGYGELFF.

The chain joins TRBV7-6 to TRBJ2-5, with 9 bases identical to TRBD2. This CDR3 is built from 17 residues. CDR1 is SGHVS and CDR2 is FNYEAQ in the germline V gene. The ends lost 1 base at V and 4 bases at J; junction bases unmatched: 10. The CDR3 DNA reads as TGTGCCAGCAGCTTAGGAGTTGCGGGAGGGCTGGGAGAGACCCAGTACTTC. Translating gives CASSLGVAGGLGETQYF.

This chain uses TRBV5-8 with TRBJ1-4; D remains ambiguous. Per germline, CDR1 SGHTS and CDR2 YDEGEE. The V end was cut by 4 bases, the J end by 11 bases, with 18 bases between. The CDR3 consists of 14 residues. The chain's CDR3 is CASSPREVRWKLFF. The CDR3 DNA sequence: TGTGCCAGCAGCCCGCGGGAGGTACGATGGAAACTGTTTTTT.

The J gene is TRBJ1-5, the V gene TRBV5-6, with TRBD1 matching over 7 bases. V dropped 10 bases and J dropped 6; count of bases not matched to a gene: 10. This CDR3 is built from 13 residues. Germline loops: CDR1 SGHDT, CDR2 YYEEEE. The CDR3 region has the DNA TGTGCCCGCCAACAGGGGAGAGGTCAGCCCCAGCATTTT. It yields the protein CARQQGRGQPQHF.

This clone was found once. The gene calls are TRBV7-3 and TRBJ2-5; 9 nucleotides agree with TRBD1. Per germline, CDR1 SGHTA and CDR2 FQGTGA. Germline trimming cut 4 bases from V and 4 bases from J; bases unmatched to any gene: 7. The CDR3 covers 15 residues. The CDR3 DNA sequence: TGTGCCAGCAGCTCACAGGGGGCGGAGGGAGAGACCCAGTACTTC. Translated: CASSSQGAEGETQYF.

V gene TRBV2 combines with J gene TRBJ2-2, with no clear D. This CDR3 spans 14 amino acids. CDR1 is SNHLY, CDR2 FYNNEI, per germline. Trimming removed 5 bases at V and 4 bases at J, with 11 bases between. The CDR3 loop reads CASSPRTTTGELFF. The CDR3 nucleotides are TGTGCCAGCAGTCCTCGAACAACCACCGGGGAGCTGTTTTTT.

The rearrangement uses TRBV30 and TRBJ2-2; 7 bases agree with TRBD2. The V gene end was trimmed by 5 bases and the J gene end by 2 bases; junction bases not matched to a gene: 5. Germline values: CDR1 GTSNPN, CDR2 SVGIG (reference sequence). This CDR3 region has 14 residues. This CDR3 is CAWGEGLNTGELFF. CDR3 nucleotides: TGTGCCTGGGGGGAGGGACTTAACACCGGGGAGCTGTTTTTT.

The chain is built from TRBV3-1 (or the pseudogene TRBV3-2) and TRBJ2-7; a possible D gene is TRBD1 (6 bases). V was clipped by 7 bases and J by 7 bases, with 23 bases between them. The CDR3 consists of 15 residues. Germline V CDR1 and CDR2: LGHDT, YNNKEL (reference sequence). CDR3 coding DNA: TGTGCCAGCATGCGTCGGTCCAGGGGAACGTGTGAGCAGTACTTC. This gives the protein CASMRRSRGTCEQYF.